A selection of T cell receptor beta chains follows, all from one sample in a study of T cells in Graves' hyperthyroidism and ophthalmopathy. TCRdb called the multiplex PCR reads again in MiXCR, with one record for every CDR3 protein. The table includes some 800,000 distinct CDR3 sequences, 38% detected once. The source material was blood. The receptors stem from a young man with Graves' hyperthyroidism. CDR3s include the opening cysteine and the closing phenylalanine or tryptophan. The order of the fields is D gene, V gene, J gene, CDR3 protein. D genes are given only for firm matches.

>NA|TRBV7-3|TRBJ2-7
CASSLTGSNEQYF
>TRBD1|TRBV7-2|TRBJ1-2
CASSSGGTGYGYTF
>NA|TRBV14|TRBJ1-1
CASSQGAGVNTEAFF
>NA|TRBV11-2|TRBJ2-2
CASSPETTGELFF
>NA|TRBV12-3/TRBV12-4|TRBJ1-5
CASSSTGSKRAQHF
>NA|TRBV6-6|TRBJ1-2
CASSYLAPNYGYTF
>TRBD1|TRBV12-3/TRBV12-4|TRBJ1-6
CASSFRDRGSPLHF
>NA|TRBV7-2|TRBJ2-7
CASSLQAGYEQYF
>TRBD2|TRBV29-1|TRBJ2-1
CSVEGASGGSYNEQFF
>TRBD2|TRBV10-3|TRBJ2-5
CAISVSSGGRETQYF
>TRBD2|TRBV7-9|TRBJ2-5
CASSQGVSLAVETQYF
>NA|TRBV5-8|TRBJ2-7
CASSLSNSYEQYF
>NA|TRBV9|TRBJ1-1
CASSHGDTEAFF
>NA|TRBV7-8|TRBJ1-3
CASSHTGSSGNTIYF
>NA|TRBV3-1|TRBJ2-5
CASSLGKGPSETQYF
>NA|TRBV19|TRBJ1-2
CASSKHRTDDYGYTF
>TRBD1|TRBV7-3|TRBJ1-1
CASSQGQGMAEAFF
>TRBD1|TRBV10-3|TRBJ1-2
CAISGSTGTGGAGMDGYTF
>NA|TRBV6-5|TRBJ1-6
CASGNRGSPLHF
>NA|TRBV12-3/TRBV12-4|TRBJ1-2
CASSHSGTGYGYTF
>NA|TRBV7-8|TRBJ2-7
CASSLRRDGYEQYF
>NA|TRBV6-2/TRBV6-3|TRBJ1-1
CASSYPRGVITEAFF
>NA|TRBV19|TRBJ1-5
CASNIAASNQPQHF
>TRBD1|TRBV7-6|TRBJ2-7
CASSESHLGQGVSEQYF
>NA|TRBV12-3/TRBV12-4|TRBJ2-7
CASSPILVYEQYF
>NA|TRBV7-8|TRBJ2-7
CASSPSRFPSEQYF
>NA|TRBV28|TRBJ1-2
CASKGKNYGYTF
>NA|TRBV29-1|TRBJ1-2
CSVGSLMDGYTF
>NA|TRBV13|TRBJ2-5
CASSQYQSREETQYF
>NA|TRBV7-8|TRBJ1-3
CASSWGTNTIYF
>TRBD2|TRBV5-5|TRBJ2-2
CASSVQGTSGTGELFF
>NA|TRBV6-1|TRBJ2-5
CATGASAETQYF
>TRBD2|TRBV24-1|TRBJ2-5
CATSDGTSGSTAQYF
>TRBD2|TRBV5-1|TRBJ2-5
CASSFGDYQETQYF
>NA|TRBV6-2/TRBV6-3|TRBJ2-7
CASSHLAKPYEQYF
>NA|TRBV20-1|TRBJ2-2
CSARVVGAGELFF
>NA|TRBV14|TRBJ2-7
CASSLTSSASYEQYF
>TRBD1|TRBV12-3/TRBV12-4|TRBJ2-5
CASRDREEETQYF
>NA|TRBV6-5|TRBJ2-7
CASNQDGTYEQYF
>NA|TRBV29-1|TRBJ1-1
CSSTGNTEAFF
>NA|TRBV6-6|TRBJ1-4
CASSYSEGRKLFF
>TRBD1|TRBV29-1|TRBJ1-5
CSVEAGRGPNQPQHF
>TRBD2|TRBV11-2|TRBJ2-7
CATSRTSGIYEQYF
>NA|TRBV10-3|TRBJ1-2
CAISTQGNYGYTF
>TRBD2|TRBV7-8|TRBJ2-2
CASSLLGGLAGDGELFF
>NA|TRBV6-5|TRBJ1-1
CASSPLWGEAFF
>NA|TRBV29-1|TRBJ2-7
CSVEIATSYEQYF
>NA|TRBV7-9|TRBJ1-6
CASSPTGAAFSYNSPLHF